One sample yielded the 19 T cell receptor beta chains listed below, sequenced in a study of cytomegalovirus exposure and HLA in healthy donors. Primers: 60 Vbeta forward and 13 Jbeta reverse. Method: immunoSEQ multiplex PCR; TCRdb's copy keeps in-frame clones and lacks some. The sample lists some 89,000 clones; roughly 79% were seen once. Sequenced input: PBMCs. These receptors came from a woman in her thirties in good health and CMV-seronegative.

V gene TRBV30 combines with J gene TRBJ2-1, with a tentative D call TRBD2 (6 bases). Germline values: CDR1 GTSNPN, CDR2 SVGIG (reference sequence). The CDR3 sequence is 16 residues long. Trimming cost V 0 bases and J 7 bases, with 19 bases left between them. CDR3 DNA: TGTGCCTGGAGTGTAACGGGAGCAGGGCCTTTGAATGAGCAGTTCTTC. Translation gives CAWSVTGAGPLNEQFF.

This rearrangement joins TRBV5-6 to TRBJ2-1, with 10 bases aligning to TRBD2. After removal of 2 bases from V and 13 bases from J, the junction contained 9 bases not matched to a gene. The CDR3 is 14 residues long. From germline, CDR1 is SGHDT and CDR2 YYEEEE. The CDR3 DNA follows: TGTGCCAGCAGCTTTGTATCTAGCGGGAGTCAACAGTTCTTC. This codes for CASSFVSSGSQQFF.

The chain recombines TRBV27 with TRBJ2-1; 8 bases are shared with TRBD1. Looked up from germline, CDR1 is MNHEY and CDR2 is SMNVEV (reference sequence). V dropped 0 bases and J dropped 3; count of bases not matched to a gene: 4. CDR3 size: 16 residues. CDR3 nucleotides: TGTGCCAGCAGTTTATCGACAGGGGACAGCTACAATGAGCAGTTCTTC. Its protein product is CASSLSTGDSYNEQFF.

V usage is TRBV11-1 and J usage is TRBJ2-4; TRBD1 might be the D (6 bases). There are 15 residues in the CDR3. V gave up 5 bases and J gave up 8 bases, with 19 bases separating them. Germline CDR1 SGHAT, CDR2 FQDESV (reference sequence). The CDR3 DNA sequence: TGTGCCAGCAGCACAGGGTGGCCCGCCGAATACATTCAGTACTTC. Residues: CASSTGWPAEYIQYF.

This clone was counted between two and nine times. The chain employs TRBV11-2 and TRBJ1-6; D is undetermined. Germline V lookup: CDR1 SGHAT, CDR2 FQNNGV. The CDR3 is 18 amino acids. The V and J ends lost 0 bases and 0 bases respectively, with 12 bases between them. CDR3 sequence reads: CASSLDSEGSSYNSPLHF. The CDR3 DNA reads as TGTGCCAGCAGCTTAGATTCTGAGGGTTCCTCCTATAATTCACCCCTCCACTTT.

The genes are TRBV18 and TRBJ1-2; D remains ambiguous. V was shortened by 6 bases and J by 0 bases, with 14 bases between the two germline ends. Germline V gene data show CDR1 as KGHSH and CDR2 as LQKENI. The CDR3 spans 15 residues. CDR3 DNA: TGTGCCAGCTCCCCGGAATTAGACTCTAACTATGGCTACACCTTC. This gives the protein CASSPELDSNYGYTF.

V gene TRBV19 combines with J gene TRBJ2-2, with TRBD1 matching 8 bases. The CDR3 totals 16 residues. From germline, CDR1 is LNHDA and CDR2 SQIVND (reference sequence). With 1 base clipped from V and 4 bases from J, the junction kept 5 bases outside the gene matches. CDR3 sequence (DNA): TGTGCCAGTAGTATAGCCGACAGGGGCGGCACCGGGGAGCTGTTTTTT. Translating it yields CASSIADRGGTGELFF.

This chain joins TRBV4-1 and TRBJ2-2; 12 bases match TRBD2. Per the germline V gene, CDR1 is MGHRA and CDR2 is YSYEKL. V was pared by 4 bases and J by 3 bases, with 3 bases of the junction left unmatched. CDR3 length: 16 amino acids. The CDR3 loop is CASSPGLAGHTGELFF. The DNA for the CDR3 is TGCGCCAGCAGCCCTGGACTAGCGGGACACACCGGGGAGCTGTTTTTT.

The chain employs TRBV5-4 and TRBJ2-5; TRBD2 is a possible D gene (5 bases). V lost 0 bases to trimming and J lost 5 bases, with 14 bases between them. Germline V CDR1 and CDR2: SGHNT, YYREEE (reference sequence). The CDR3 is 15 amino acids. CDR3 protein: CASSLERRDVETQYF. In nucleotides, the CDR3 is TGTGCCAGCAGCTTGGAGCGGCGAGACGTGGAGACCCAGTACTTC. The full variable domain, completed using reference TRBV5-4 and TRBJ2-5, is ETGVTQSPTHLIKTRGQQVTLRCSSQSGHNTVSWYQQALGQGPQFIFQYYREEENGRGNFPPRFSGLQFPNYSSELNVNALELDDSALYLCASSLERRDVETQYFGPGTRLLVL.

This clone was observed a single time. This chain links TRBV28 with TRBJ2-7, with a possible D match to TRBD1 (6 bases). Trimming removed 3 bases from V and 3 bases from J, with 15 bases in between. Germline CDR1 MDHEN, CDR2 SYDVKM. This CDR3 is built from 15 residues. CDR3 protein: CASSFLSGADYEQYF. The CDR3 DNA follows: TGTGCCAGCAGTTTTTTGTCAGGGGCCGACTACGAGCAGTACTTC.

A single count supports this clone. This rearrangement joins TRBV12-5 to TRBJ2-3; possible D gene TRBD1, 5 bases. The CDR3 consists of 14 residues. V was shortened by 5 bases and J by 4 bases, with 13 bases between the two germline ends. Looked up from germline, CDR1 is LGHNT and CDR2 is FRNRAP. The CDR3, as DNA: TGTGCTAGTGGTCATTCGTCAGGGCCAGATACGCAGTATTTT. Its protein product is CASGHSSGPDTQYF. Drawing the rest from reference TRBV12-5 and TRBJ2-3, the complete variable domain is DARVTQTPRHKVTEMGQEVTMRCQPILGHNTVFWYRQTMMQGLELLAYFRNRAPLDDSGMPKDRFSAEMPDATLATLKIQPSEPRDSAVYFCASGHSSGPDTQYFGPGTRLTVL.

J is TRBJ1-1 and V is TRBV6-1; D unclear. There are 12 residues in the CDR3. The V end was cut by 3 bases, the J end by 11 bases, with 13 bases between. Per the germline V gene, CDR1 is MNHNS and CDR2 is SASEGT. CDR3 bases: TGTGCCAGCAGTGACAACTACCCTGGGGCTTTCTTT. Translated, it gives CASSDNYPGAFF.

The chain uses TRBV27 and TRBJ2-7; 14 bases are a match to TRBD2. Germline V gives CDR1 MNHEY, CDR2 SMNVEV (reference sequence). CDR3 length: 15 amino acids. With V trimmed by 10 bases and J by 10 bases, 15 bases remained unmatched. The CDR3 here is CATGKQGLAGVTQYF. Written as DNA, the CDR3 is TGTGCCACTGGGAAACAGGGACTAGCGGGAGTAACCCAGTACTTC.

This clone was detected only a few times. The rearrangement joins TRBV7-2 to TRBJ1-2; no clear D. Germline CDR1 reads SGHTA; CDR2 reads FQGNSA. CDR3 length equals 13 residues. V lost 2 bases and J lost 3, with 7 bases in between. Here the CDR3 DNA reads TGTGCCAGCAGCTTATACAGAGACTATGGCTACACCTTC. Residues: CASSLYRDYGYTF.

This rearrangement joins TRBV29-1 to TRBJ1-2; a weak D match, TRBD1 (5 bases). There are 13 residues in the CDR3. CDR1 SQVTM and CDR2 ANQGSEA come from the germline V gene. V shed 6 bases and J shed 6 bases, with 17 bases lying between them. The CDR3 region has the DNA TGCAGCGTCCCTACGACAGCGCTAAATGGCTACACCTTC. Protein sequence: CSVPTTALNGYTF.

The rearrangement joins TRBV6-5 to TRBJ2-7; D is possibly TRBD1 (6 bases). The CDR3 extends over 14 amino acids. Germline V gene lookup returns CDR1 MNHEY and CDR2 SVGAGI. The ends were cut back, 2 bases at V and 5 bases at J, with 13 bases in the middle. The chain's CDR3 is CASSYGGQTNEQYF. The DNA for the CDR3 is TGTGCCAGCAGTTACGGGGGACAAACCAACGAGCAGTACTTC.

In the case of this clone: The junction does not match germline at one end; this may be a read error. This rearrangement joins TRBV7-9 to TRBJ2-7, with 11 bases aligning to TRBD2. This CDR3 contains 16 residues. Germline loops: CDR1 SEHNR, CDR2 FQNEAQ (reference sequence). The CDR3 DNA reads TGTTCCAGCAGACCAAATACTAGCGGGAGCGTCCACGAGCAGTACTTC. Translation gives CSSRPNTSGSVHEQYF.

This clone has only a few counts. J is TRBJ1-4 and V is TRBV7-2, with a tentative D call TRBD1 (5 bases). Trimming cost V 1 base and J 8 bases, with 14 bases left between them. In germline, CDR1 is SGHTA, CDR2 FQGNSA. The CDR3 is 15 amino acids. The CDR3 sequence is CASSLVGREGEKLFF. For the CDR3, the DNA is TGTGCCAGCAGCTTAGTCGGCAGGGAAGGGGAAAAACTGTTTTTT.

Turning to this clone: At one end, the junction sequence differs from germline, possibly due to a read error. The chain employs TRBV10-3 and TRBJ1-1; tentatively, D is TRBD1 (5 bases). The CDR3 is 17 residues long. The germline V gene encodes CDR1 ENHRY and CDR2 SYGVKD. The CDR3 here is CATSENVTPPGDTEAFF. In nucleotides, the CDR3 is TGTGCCACCAGTGAGAACGTCACCCCACCGGGGGACACTGAAGCTTTCTTT.